The next 19 T cell receptor beta chains were all read from a single sample in a study of kidney transplant recipient with SARS-CoV-2 infection. MiXCR, run by TCRdb on the reads, gives a single entry per CDR3 protein. Of roughly 250,000 distinct CDR3 sequences listed, 29% are singletons. Source: a blood sample, taken at baseline and on approximately day 120 from a kidney transplant recipient. The receptors come from a young adult male patient who had COVID-19 and was a kidney transplant recipient. Part of the T cells may come from the graft donor.

Comments on this clonotype: A much more abundant neighbour one base away suggests this may be a read error. J is TRBJ2-2 and V is TRBV6-5; 9 bases line up with TRBD2. Germline assignment: CDR1 MNHEY and CDR2 SVGAGI. The CDR3 has 16 residues. The CDR3 DNA follows: TGTGCCAGCAAAAATAGCGGGAGATCTCTGGGCGGGGAGCTGCTTTTT. Translated, it gives CASKNSGRSLGGELLF.

This clonotype was observed a few times. CDR3 residues: CASSYSGLTDTQYF. The CDR3 nucleotides are TGTGCCAGCAGCTACAGCGGTCTCACGGATACGCAGTATTTT. V gene TRBV5-6 combines with J gene TRBJ2-3, with D perhaps TRBD2 (5 bases). Trimming shortened V by 3 bases and J by 6 bases, and 14 bases separated the two germline ends. CDR3 length: 14 amino acids. Looked up from germline, CDR1 is SGHDT and CDR2 is YYEEEE.

This clonotype was found many times. The CDR3 reads CASSTRGQGAYNEQFF. CDR3 DNA: TGTGCCAGCAGCACAAGAGGACAGGGGGCCTACAATGAGCAGTTCTTC. The chain employs TRBV9 and TRBJ2-1; 10 bases agree with TRBD1. V trimming: 4 bases; J trimming: 2 bases; junction bases outside the gene matches: 6. The CDR3 is made up of 16 amino acids. The V gene's germline CDR1 is SGDLS and CDR2 YYNGEE.

This clonotype was seen repeatedly, ten times or more. The V gene is TRBV15, the J gene TRBJ2-2; D might be TRBD2 (7 bases). Germline V gene sequence: CDR1 LNHNV, CDR2 YYDKDF (reference sequence). Trimming removed 5 bases from V and 5 bases from J, with 12 bases in between. The CDR3 covers 14 residues. The CDR3 protein is CATSWRGGTGELFF. The CDR3 nucleotides are TGTGCCACCAGCTGGAGGGGGGGGACCGGGGAGCTGTTTTTT.

In the case of this clonotype: A read error is possible here, since a much larger clone lies one base away. The gene calls are TRBV3-1 and TRBJ2-7, with D unclear. The J call is doubtful: the DNA matches TRBJ2-5 better. CDR1 is LGHDT, CDR2 YNNKEL, per germline (reference sequence). The CDR3 consists of 17 residues. DNA of the CDR3: TGTGCCAGCAGCCGGTGGGGTCCCATTTCTTTCTCTGAGACCCAGTACTTC. Translated: CASSRWGPISFSETQYF.

In its sample, this clonotype was seen many times. This chain uses TRBV16 with TRBJ1-2; no reliable D call. Germline V gene data show CDR1 as KGHSY and CDR2 as FQNENV. CDR3 length equals 17 residues. Trimming stripped 4 bases from V and 4 bases from J, with 22 bases between. The CDR3 DNA follows: TGTGCCAGCAGCCTAGTGTTGGTCGTTAGAAAGACCTATGGCTACACCTTC. Its protein product is CASSLVLVVRKTYGYTF.

This chain joins TRBV20-1 and TRBJ2-3, with D perhaps matching TRBD2 (6 bases). The CDR3 extends over 14 amino acids. V was trimmed by 3 bases and J by 1 base, leaving 11 bases between them. Germline V lookup: CDR1 DFQATT, CDR2 SNEGSKA (reference sequence). CDR3 residues: CSARYGTGTDTQYF. CDR3 bases: TGCAGTGCTAGGTACGGGACTGGCACAGATACGCAGTATTTT.

The sample holds many counts of this clonotype. The chain couples TRBV28 to TRBJ2-5, with 9 bases identical to TRBD1. CDR3 length: 15 amino acids. The J segment lost 0 bases and the V segment lost 7 bases, leaving 6 bases of the junction unmatched. The germline V gene encodes CDR1 MDHEN and CDR2 SYDVKM. The CDR3, as DNA: TGTGCCAGCAACGAAGGGACAGGGTACCAAGAGACCCAGTACTTC. Translating gives CASNEGTGYQETQYF.

Note on this clonotype: This may be a read error, as it is one base from a much larger clone. V and J are TRBV6-5 and TRBJ2-7, with 7 bases matching TRBD2. Germline V gene sequence: CDR1 MNHEY, CDR2 SVGAGI. CDR3 length equals 13 residues. Trimming took 6 bases from V and 9 from J; bases not matched to a gene: 11. CDR3 sequence (DNA): TGTGCCAGCAGCCGACGGGGGAGGGATGGGCAGTACTTC. Its translation is CASSRRGRDGQYF.

This clonotype has ten or more counts. The genes are TRBV29-1 and TRBJ2-7, with a possible D match to TRBD1 (6 bases). Per the germline V gene, CDR1 is SQVTM and CDR2 is ANQGSEA. CDR3 length: 12 residues. The germline V and J ends were trimmed by 6 bases and 7 bases, with 16 bases remaining between them. CDR3 in amino acids: CSVGLGAGEQYF. CDR3 in DNA: TGCAGCGTGGGTTTGGGGGCAGGGGAGCAGTACTTC.

V usage is TRBV5-6 and J usage is TRBJ2-5; 8 bases line up with TRBD2. This CDR3 has 14 amino acids. CDR1 and CDR2 from the germline V gene are SGHDT and YYEEEE. V was clipped by 2 bases and J by 4 bases; unmatched bases: 4. CDR3 residues: CASSFYAGGETQYF. The CDR3 DNA is TGTGCCAGCAGCTTTTACGCGGGGGGAGAGACCCAGTACTTC.

The table lists this clonotype with a few counts. CDR3 region: CAWSVQKNEQFF. The CDR3 DNA sequence: TGTGCCTGGAGTGTACAGAAGAATGAGCAGTTCTTC. The chain links TRBV30 to TRBJ2-1; D is unresolved. Trimming stripped 0 bases from V and 7 bases from J, with 7 bases between. The CDR3 has 12 residues. Germline V gives CDR1 GTSNPN, CDR2 SVGIG (reference sequence).

This clonotype was recorded at least ten times. V is TRBV11-2 and J is TRBJ2-3; 10 bases line up with TRBD2. This CDR3 is 15 amino acids long. Germline CDR1 is SGHAT and CDR2 is FQNNGV. Unmatched junction bases numbered 1, after V lost 1 base and J lost 3 bases. The DNA for the CDR3 is TGTGCCAGCAGCTTAGCTAGCGGGAGAACAGATACGCAGTATTTT. It codes for CASSLASGRTDTQYF.

In the case of this clonotype: With a much larger clone just one base away, this may be a read error. The chain carries TRBV5-6 and TRBJ2-1; weak D call: TRBD2 (6 bases). This CDR3 region has 16 residues. Trimming pared 0 bases from V and 5 bases from J, leaving 15 bases between. Per germline, CDR1 SGHDT and CDR2 YYEEEE. The CDR3 loop reads CASSLVRAWGDNEQFF. The DNA for the CDR3 is TGTGCCAGCAGCTTGGTCCGAGCGTGGGGGGACAATGAGCAGTTCTTC.

This clonotype was counted at least ten times. The chain combines TRBV19 with TRBJ1-1; D is perhaps TRBD1 (6 bases). The germline CDR1 and CDR2 sequences are LNHDA and SQIVND (reference sequence). The CDR3 loop spans 13 amino acids. V was pared by 6 bases and J by 1 base, with 9 bases between. The CDR3 nucleotides read TGTGCCAGTAGACAGGGATCGAACACTGAAGCTTTCTTT. This encodes CASRQGSNTEAFF.

This clonotype was recorded many times. The CDR3 loop is CAWSATTAARGKLFF. CDR3 coding DNA: TGTGCCTGGAGTGCCACGACTGCTGCTAGGGGAAAACTGTTTTTT. The genes are TRBV30 and TRBJ1-4, with D tentatively TRBD1 (5 bases). CDR3 length: 15 residues. Trimming cost V 1 base and J 10 bases, with 19 bases left between them. CDR1 and CDR2 from the germline V gene are GTSNPN and SVGIG (reference sequence).

This clonotype was observed at least ten times. This chain links TRBV5-1 with TRBJ2-6; no definite D call. The length of the CDR3 is 13 residues. Per the germline V gene, CDR1 is SGHRS and CDR2 is YFSETQ. V was pared by 0 bases and J by 8 bases, with 6 bases between. CDR3 sequence (DNA): TGCGCCAGCAGCTTGGGCCTTCCCAACGTCCTGACTTTC. Translated, it gives CASSLGLPNVLTF. The full variable domain, in which reference TRBV5-1 and TRBJ2-6 provide the parts outside the CDR3, is KAGVTQTPRYLIKTRGQQVTLSCSPISGHRSVSWYQQTPGQGLQFLFEYFSETQRNKGNFPGRFSGRQFSNSRSEMNVSTLELGDSALYLCASSLGLPNVLTFGAGSRLTVL.

This clonotype showed up many times. The chain employs TRBV18 and TRBJ1-4; weak D call: TRBD1 (6 bases). There are 14 residues in the CDR3. Germline V CDR1 and CDR2: KGHSH, LQKENI. The germline V and J ends were trimmed by 3 bases and 8 bases, with 13 bases remaining between them. The CDR3: CASSPRGSKEKLFF. As DNA, the CDR3 is TGTGCCAGCTCACCCAGGGGTTCGAAAGAAAAACTGTTTTTT.

Note on this clonotype: A single base separates this from a much larger clone, so it may be a read error. The CDR3 is CASSLPKRTEAFF. The CDR3 DNA reads TGTGCCAGCAGCCTACCGAAGAGGACTGAAGCTTTCTTT. The V call is TRBV4-2, the J call TRBJ1-1; D remains unclear. CDR3 length: 13 residues. V lost 4 bases to trimming and J lost 5 bases, with 11 bases between them. Germline assignment: CDR1 LGHNA and CDR2 YNFKEQ.